Many counts were recorded for the clone carrying this T cell receptor (beta chain). Germline loops: CDR1 SGHTA, CDR2 FQGTGA. Trimming removed 1 base from V and 2 bases from J; junction bases left unmatched: 7. The CDR3 contains 16 residues. This sample was taken from a study of blood T cells in healthy people across ages. A second about 7 to 12 cycle PCR used barcoded and J-beta primers. TCRdb reanalysed the 5' RACE reads using MiXCR and keeps one entry per CDR3 protein. The sample has about 540,000 distinct CDR3 sequences; nearly 25% are singletons. Separately, the same data were catalogued under a study of T cells of mothers and their children. That report notes: The analysis detected no persistent microchimeric T cell clones.

Specimen: blood. V is TRBV7-3 and J is TRBJ2-5, with 7 bases that match TRBD2. The sequence derives from a boy younger than 18 in good health. The CDR3 DNA reads TGTGCCAGCAGCTTAATTGGCGGGAGAGGTCAAGAGACCCAGTACTTC. Its protein product is CASSLIGGRGQETQYF.